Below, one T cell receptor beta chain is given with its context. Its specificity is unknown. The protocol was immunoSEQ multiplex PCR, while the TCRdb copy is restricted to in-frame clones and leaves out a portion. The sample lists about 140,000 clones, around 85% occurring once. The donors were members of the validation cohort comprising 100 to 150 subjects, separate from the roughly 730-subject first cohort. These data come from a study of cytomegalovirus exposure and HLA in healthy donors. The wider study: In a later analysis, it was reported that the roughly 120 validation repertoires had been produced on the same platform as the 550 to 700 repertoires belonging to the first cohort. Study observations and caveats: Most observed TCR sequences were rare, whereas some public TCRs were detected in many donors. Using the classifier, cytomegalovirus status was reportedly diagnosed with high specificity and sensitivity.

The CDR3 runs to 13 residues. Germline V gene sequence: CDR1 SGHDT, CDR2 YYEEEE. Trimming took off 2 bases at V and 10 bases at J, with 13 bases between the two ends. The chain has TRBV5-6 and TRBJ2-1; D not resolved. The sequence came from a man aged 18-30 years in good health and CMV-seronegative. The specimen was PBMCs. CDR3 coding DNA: TGTGCCAGCAGCTTCTCTAGTTTCGACGAGCAGTTCTTC. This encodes CASSFSSFDEQFF.